This TCR beta chain was profiled in a study of beta chain features in type 1 diabetes. The germline CDR1 and CDR2 sequences are SGHTA and FQGNSA. The CDR3 is 15 amino acids. V lost 4 bases to trimming and J lost 6 bases; unmatched junction nucleotides: 10. A note on this clone: Its antigen is undetermined.

Study conclusions and caveats: The study found that naive, central memory and Treg TCRB repertoires appeared more similar in patients than in healthy donors.

cDNA synthesis used the whole RNA isolate, giving expressed TCRB sequences. The data were produced by immunoSEQ multiplex PCR, yet TCRdb's version contains in-frame clones alone and is incomplete. The data contain under 150,000 clones, about 50% of them singletons. What was sequenced was Tregs from blood. This TCR came from a man younger than 30 in good health. The V gene is TRBV7-2, the J gene TRBJ1-2; 8 bases match TRBD1. The CDR3 nucleotides are TGTGCCAGCAGCTGGGACTTGGACAGGGTGGATGGCTACACCTTC. Its protein product is CASSWDLDRVDGYTF.